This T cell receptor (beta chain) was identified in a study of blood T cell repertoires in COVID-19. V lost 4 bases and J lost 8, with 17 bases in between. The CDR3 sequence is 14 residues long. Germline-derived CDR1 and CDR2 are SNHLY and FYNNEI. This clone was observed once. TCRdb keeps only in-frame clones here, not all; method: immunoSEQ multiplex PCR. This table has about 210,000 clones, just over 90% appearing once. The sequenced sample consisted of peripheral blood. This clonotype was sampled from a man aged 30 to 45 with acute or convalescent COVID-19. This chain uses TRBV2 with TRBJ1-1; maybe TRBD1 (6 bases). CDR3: CASSVGGTPAEAFF. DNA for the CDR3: TGTGCCAGCAGTGTCGGGGGGACACCAGCCGAAGCTTTCTTT.